The following is a TCR beta chain sequence with its context. Antigen specificity is unknown. The data belong to a study of T cell responses to AZD1222 COVID-19 vaccine. Libraries were prepared by immunoSEQ multiplex PCR; TCRdb keeps only in-frame clonotypes and omits some of them. The sample records about 19,000 clones, roughly 79% being singletons. Regarding the study as a whole: Baseline testing showed seropositivity in only a handful of AZD1222 recipients.

V shed 6 bases and J 8 bases; nucleotides not matched to a gene: 6. Germline V lookup: CDR1 MDHEN, CDR2 SYDVKM. The CDR3 loop spans 14 amino acids. The clonotype was recovered from an adult who received the AZD1222 COVID-19 vaccine. Material: peripheral blood, obtained 28 days after the second AZD1222 dose. This sequence joins TRBV28 and TRBJ1-6, with 8 bases fitting TRBD1. The CDR3 loop reads CASRKDRDYSPLHF. The CDR3 region has the DNA TGTGCCAGCAGAAAGGACAGGGACTATTCACCCCTCCACTTT.